This T cell receptor (beta chain) derives from a study of T cells after yellow fever vaccination. Note on this clonotype: The antigen remains undetermined.

Study-wide points: Only a minor proportion of clonotypes was detected across both CD4 and CD8 compartments.

One entry per CDR3 protein, called by TCRdb with MiXCR from the 5' RACE reads. The data show about 510,000 distinct CDR3 sequences, 21% seen once. The clonotype was recovered from a man aged 18 to 29 who received the YFV17D yellow fever vaccine. The source was PBMCs, collected approximately 22 days after the first yellow fever vaccination.

CDR3 in amino acids: CASSSLFIAGGNTGELFF. As DNA, the CDR3 is TGTGCCAGCAGTTCCCTCTTCATAGCGGGGGGTAACACCGGGGAGCTGTTTTTT. The chain joins TRBV27 to TRBJ2-2; 10 nucleotides align to TRBD2. The CDR3 consists of 18 residues. V was pared by 4 bases and J by 2 bases, with 10 bases of the junction left unmatched. The germline gives CDR1 MNHEY, CDR2 SMNVEV (reference sequence).